The 22 T cell receptor beta chains in this list originate from one sample, sequenced in a study of cytomegalovirus exposure and HLA in healthy donors. PCR was performed using 60 Vbeta and 13 Jbeta primers. Method: immunoSEQ multiplex PCR; TCRdb's copy keeps in-frame clones and lacks some. Of 180,000 or so clones in the sample, 70% to 80% were seen once. Sequenced input: PBMCs. The source of these receptors is a man aged 18-30 years in good health and CMV-seronegative.

This chain connects TRBV5-5 to TRBJ2-5, with TRBD2 identical over 16 bases. This CDR3 is built from 17 residues. Germline CDR1 is SGHKS and CDR2 is YYEKEE (reference sequence). J was trimmed by 3 bases and V by 1 base; bases with no gene match: 3. CDR3 DNA sequence: TGTGCCAGCAGCTTGAGGGGACTAGCGGGAGGGGAAGAGACCCAGTACTTC. Translated, it gives CASSLRGLAGGEETQYF. The whole variable domain, remainder taken from reference TRBV5-5 and TRBJ2-5, is DAGVTQSPTHLIKTRGQQVTLRCSPISGHKSVSWYQQVLGQGPQFIFQYYEKEERGRGNFPDRFSARQFPNYSSELNVNALLLGDSALYLCASSLRGLAGGEETQYFGPGTRLLVL.

The genes are TRBV10-2 and TRBJ2-1, with 8 bases identical to TRBD2. The CDR3 is made up of 16 amino acids. Trimming at V came to 0 bases and at J to 9 bases, leaving 10 bases not matched to a gene. Looked up from germline, CDR1 is WSHSY and CDR2 is SAAADI. The CDR3 spells CASSESSRGGRGEQFF. The CDR3 nucleotides are TGCGCCAGCAGTGAGTCGAGCCGGGGGGGCCGGGGTGAGCAGTTCTTC.

The chain links TRBV11-3 to TRBJ2-1, with TRBD2 matching over 8 bases. Germline loops: CDR1 SGHNT, CDR2 YENEEA. J gave up 0 bases and V 2 bases, and 6 bases lay outside the gene matches. The CDR3 is 17 amino acids. The CDR3 here is CASSLRTTSASYNEQFF. In DNA, the CDR3 is TGTGCCAGCAGCTTACGGACGACTAGCGCCTCCTACAATGAGCAGTTCTTC.

The chain couples TRBV29-1 to TRBJ2-1; D is unresolved. Trimming took 7 bases from V and 12 from J, leaving 16 bases between them. This CDR3 is built from 11 residues. Germline CDR1 and CDR2: SQVTM and ANQGSEA. The CDR3 region has the DNA TGCAGCGCTTCCGACTCACCTCGGCAGTTCTTC. Translated, it gives CSASDSPRQFF.

The chain is built from TRBV5-1 and TRBJ1-2; no clear D gene. CDR1 and CDR2 (germline): SGHRS, YFSETQ. Between the trimmed V and J ends, which lost 4 bases and 0 bases, there was a span of 13 bases. The length of the CDR3 is 15 residues. CDR3 sequence: CASSPARSANYGYTF. The CDR3 bases are TGCGCCAGCAGCCCCGCGAGGAGTGCTAACTATGGCTACACCTTC. The whole variable domain, remainder taken from reference TRBV5-1 and TRBJ1-2, is KAGVTQTPRYLIKTRGQQVTLSCSPISGHRSVSWYQQTPGQGLQFLFEYFSETQRNKGNFPGRFSGRQFSNSRSEMNVSTLELGDSALYLCASSPARSANYGYTFGSGTRLTVV.

V and J are TRBV30 and TRBJ2-7; TRBD2 matches 8 bases. The germline V gene encodes CDR1 GTSNPN and CDR2 SVGIG (reference sequence). The CDR3 is 11 residues long. The J segment lost 4 bases and the V segment lost 4 bases, leaving 0 bases of the junction unmatched. CDR3 sequence reads: CAWTGGYEQYF. The CDR3 DNA sequence: TGTGCCTGGACGGGGGGGTACGAGCAGTACTTC.

V is TRBV29-1 and J is TRBJ1-2; possibly TRBD1 for D (5 bases). The germline V and J ends were trimmed by 6 bases and 3 bases, with 11 bases remaining between them. CDR3 length: 12 amino acids. Germline V gene data show CDR1 as SQVTM and CDR2 as ANQGSEA. The CDR3 protein is CSVTDTYYGYTF. In nucleotides, the CDR3 is TGCAGCGTAACGGACACTTACTATGGCTACACCTTC.

In the case of this clone: An end of the junction does not agree with germline; a read error may underlie this. CDR3 protein: CGQGEDGELFF. The CDR3, as DNA: TGCGGACAGGGGGAGGACGGGGAGCTGTTTTTT. The chain employs TRBV2 and TRBJ2-2; TRBD1 matches at 10 bases. The CDR3 contains 11 residues. Per germline, CDR1 SNHLY and CDR2 FYNNEI.

This clone was picked up one time. The CDR3 sequence: CASSLLVPFTGELFF. Here the CDR3 DNA reads TGCGCCAGCAGCCTTCTTGTCCCCTTCACCGGGGAGCTGTTTTTT. The rearrangement links TRBV4-1 to TRBJ2-2; D not resolved. CDR3 length: 15 residues. V was pared by 4 bases and J by 4 bases, with 13 bases between. From germline, CDR1 is MGHRA and CDR2 YSYEKL.

V gene TRBV7-2 combines with J gene TRBJ2-2, with no clear D. The CDR3 is made up of 14 amino acids. Looked up from germline, CDR1 is SGHTA and CDR2 is FQGNSA. Trimming removed 2 bases from V and 1 base from J, with 5 bases in between. CDR3 protein: CASSLFKNTGELFF. The CDR3 DNA follows: TGTGCCAGCAGCTTATTCAAGAACACCGGGGAGCTGTTTTTT.

The chain combines TRBV5-1 with TRBJ2-3; 13 nucleotides line up with TRBD2. After removal of 2 bases from V and 6 bases from J, the junction contained 6 bases not matched to a gene. The CDR3 totals 16 residues. Germline V gives CDR1 SGHRS, CDR2 YFSETQ. CDR3 coding DNA: TGCGCCAGCAGCTTCTCACTAGCGGGGGGGCTGGATACGCAGTATTTT. Its translation: CASSFSLAGGLDTQYF. The full variable domain, with the rest looked up from reference TRBV5-1 and TRBJ2-3, is KAGVTQTPRYLIKTRGQQVTLSCSPISGHRSVSWYQQTPGQGLQFLFEYFSETQRNKGNFPGRFSGRQFSNSRSEMNVSTLELGDSALYLCASSFSLAGGLDTQYFGPGTRLTVL.

V is TRBV6-1 and J is TRBJ2-1; perhaps TRBD2 as D (6 bases). Deletions cut 2 bases from V and 15 bases from J, with 20 bases between. The CDR3 length is 14 residues. Germline-derived CDR1 and CDR2 are MNHNS and SASEGT. CDR3 sequence: CASSELGGGWEVFF. The CDR3 DNA sequence: TGTGCCAGCAGTGAATTAGGAGGTGGGTGGGAGGTGTTCTTC.

This clone has only one observation. The chain couples TRBV27 to TRBJ2-7; 11 bases map to TRBD2. The CDR3 extends over 15 amino acids. Looked up from germline, CDR1 is MNHEY and CDR2 is SMNVEV (reference sequence). Trimming took 6 bases from V and 0 from J; bases not matched to a gene: 4. The CDR3 protein is CASSQLAGVSYEQYF. The CDR3 DNA is TGTGCCAGCAGCCAACTAGCGGGAGTCTCCTACGAGCAGTACTTC.

This rearrangement joins TRBV5-4 to TRBJ1-2; 7 bases match TRBD1. Germline CDR1 is SGHNT and CDR2 is YYREEE (reference sequence). There are 15 residues in the CDR3. V lost 4 bases to trimming and J lost 1 base; unmatched junction nucleotides: 7. In DNA form, the CDR3 reads TGTGCCAGCAGCGGTAGGGGGCGCGGTAACTATGGCTACACCTTC. It encodes CASSGRGRGNYGYTF.

The CDR3 loop is CASSTPGQTNEKLFF. The CDR3 DNA reads TGTGCCAGCAGTACTCCGGGACAGACAAATGAAAAACTGTTTTTT. V gene TRBV6-1 combines with J gene TRBJ1-4, with TRBD1 matching 7 bases. In germline, CDR1 is MNHNS, CDR2 SASEGT. Germline trimming cut 5 bases from V and 5 bases from J; bases unmatched to any gene: 8. CDR3 length equals 15 residues.

The gene calls are TRBV12-5 and TRBJ2-1; the D gene is possibly TRBD2 (6 bases). The CDR3 runs to 14 residues. From germline, CDR1 is LGHNT and CDR2 FRNRAP. Between the trimmed V and J ends, which lost 1 base and 8 bases, there was a span of 12 bases. The DNA of the CDR3 is TGTGCTAGTGGTTTGGGACCTAAGCGGGATGAGCAGTTCTTC. Translation: CASGLGPKRDEQFF.

Here the CDR3 DNA reads TGTGCCAGCAGCTTAGGAGGGGGTGAGACCCAGTACTTC. Encoded protein: CASSLGGGETQYF. The V and J genes are TRBV7-2 and TRBJ2-5; D perhaps matches TRBD1 (6 bases). From germline, CDR1 is SGHTA and CDR2 FQGNSA. The CDR3 loop spans 13 amino acids. The V gene lost 1 base and the J gene lost 5 bases, with 8 bases spanning the gap.

This clone appeared a single time. The CDR3 loop is CSVQEGNTEAFF. The CDR3, as DNA: TGCAGCGTCCAAGAGGGGAACACTGAAGCTTTCTTT. The chain uses TRBV29-1 and TRBJ1-1, with D unresolved. CDR1 is SQVTM, CDR2 ANQGSEA, per germline. This CDR3 has 12 residues. Deletions cut 6 bases from V and 1 base from J, with 9 bases between.

This clone came up a few times. The chain links TRBV6-1 to TRBJ1-3, with no clear D. The CDR3 is made up of 12 amino acids. Germline assignment: CDR1 MNHNS and CDR2 SASEGT. V was shortened by 6 bases and J by 4 bases, with 7 bases between the two germline ends. The CDR3 here is CASSSEGNTIYF. DNA of the CDR3: TGTGCCAGCAGCAGTGAAGGAAACACCATATATTTT.

This clone has more than one count but fewer than ten. The J gene is TRBJ2-7, the V gene TRBV29-1, with D maybe TRBD1 (6 bases). Germline CDR1 reads SQVTM; CDR2 reads ANQGSEA. Deletions cut 0 bases from V and 4 bases from J, with 16 bases between. The CDR3 consists of 15 residues. CDR3 sequence reads: CSVEDPQGSLYEQYF. In DNA, the CDR3 is TGCAGCGTTGAAGACCCACAGGGTTCGCTTTACGAGCAGTACTTC.

This chain uses TRBV11-2 with TRBJ2-7; TRBD2 might be the D (5 bases). The germline V and J ends were trimmed by 0 bases and 3 bases, with 15 bases remaining between them. CDR1 and CDR2 from the germline V gene are SGHAT and FQNNGV. The CDR3 spans 16 residues. The CDR3 spells CASSLDQDLTFYEQYF. CDR3 DNA: TGTGCCAGCAGCTTAGACCAGGACTTAACTTTCTACGAGCAGTACTTC.

Here the CDR3 DNA reads TGTGCCAGCAGCTTAGGGGGCCTCCAGGGCCACGAGCAGTACTTC. Its protein product is CASSLGGLQGHEQYF. This chain joins TRBV7-9 and TRBJ2-7; TRBD1 might be the D (5 bases). Germline CDR1 reads SEHNR; CDR2 reads FQNEAQ (reference sequence). The CDR3 loop spans 15 amino acids. V lost 1 base and J 5 bases, leaving 15 bases between the germline ends.